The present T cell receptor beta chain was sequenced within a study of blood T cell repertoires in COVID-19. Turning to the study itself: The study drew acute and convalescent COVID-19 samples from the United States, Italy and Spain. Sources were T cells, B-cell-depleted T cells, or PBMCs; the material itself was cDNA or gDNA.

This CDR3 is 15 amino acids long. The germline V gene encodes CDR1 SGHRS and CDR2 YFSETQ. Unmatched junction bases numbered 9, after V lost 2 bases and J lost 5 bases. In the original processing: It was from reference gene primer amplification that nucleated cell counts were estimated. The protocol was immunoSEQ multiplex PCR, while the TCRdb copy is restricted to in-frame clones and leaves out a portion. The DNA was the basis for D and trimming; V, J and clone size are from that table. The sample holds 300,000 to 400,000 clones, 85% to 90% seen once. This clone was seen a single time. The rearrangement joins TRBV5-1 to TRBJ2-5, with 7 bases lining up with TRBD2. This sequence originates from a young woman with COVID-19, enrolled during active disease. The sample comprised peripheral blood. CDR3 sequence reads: CASSFRGRAEETQYF. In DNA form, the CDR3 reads TGCGCCAGCAGCTTTCGAGGGAGGGCCGAGGAGACCCAGTACTTC.